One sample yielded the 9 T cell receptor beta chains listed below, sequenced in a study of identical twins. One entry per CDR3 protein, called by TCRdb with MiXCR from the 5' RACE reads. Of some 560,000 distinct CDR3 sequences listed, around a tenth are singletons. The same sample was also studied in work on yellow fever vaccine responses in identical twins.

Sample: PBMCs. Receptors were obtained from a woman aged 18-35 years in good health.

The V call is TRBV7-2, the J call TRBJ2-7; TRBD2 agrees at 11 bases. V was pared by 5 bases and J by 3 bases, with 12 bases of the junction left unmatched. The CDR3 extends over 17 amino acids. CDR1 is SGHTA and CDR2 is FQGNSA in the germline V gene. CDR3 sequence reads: CASSARPGTSGYYEQYF. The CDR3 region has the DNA TGTGCCAGCAGCGCCCGCCCCGGGACTAGCGGATACTACGAGCAGTACTTC.

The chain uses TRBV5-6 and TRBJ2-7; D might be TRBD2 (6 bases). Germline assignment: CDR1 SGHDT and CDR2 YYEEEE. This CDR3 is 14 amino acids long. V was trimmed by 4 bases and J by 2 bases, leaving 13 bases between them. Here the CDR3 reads CASSRRLVPYEQYF. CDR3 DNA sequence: TGTGCCAGCAGCCGGAGACTAGTTCCCTACGAGCAGTACTTC.

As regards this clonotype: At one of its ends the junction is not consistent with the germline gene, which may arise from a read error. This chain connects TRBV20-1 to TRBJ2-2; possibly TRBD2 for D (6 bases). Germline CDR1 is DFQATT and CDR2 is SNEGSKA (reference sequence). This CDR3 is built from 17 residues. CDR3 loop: CSASNRPSEDYTGELFF. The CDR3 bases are TGCAGTGCTAGTAACCGTCCTAGCGAGGATTACACCGGAGAGCTGTTTTTT.

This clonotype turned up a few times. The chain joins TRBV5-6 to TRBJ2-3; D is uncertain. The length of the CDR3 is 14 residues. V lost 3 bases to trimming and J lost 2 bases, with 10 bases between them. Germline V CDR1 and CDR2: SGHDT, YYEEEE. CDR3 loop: CASSSGRITDTQYF. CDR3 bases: TGTGCCAGCAGCTCAGGACGCATCACAGATACGCAGTATTTT.

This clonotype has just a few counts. CDR3 loop: CASSYGPGPRPGSEQYF. In nucleotides, the CDR3 is TGTGCCAGCAGTTATGGCCCGGGACCTCGTCCGGGGAGCGAGCAGTACTTC. The chain joins TRBV6-5 to TRBJ2-7, with D perhaps given as TRBD1 or TRBD2 (5 bases each). The CDR3 runs to 17 residues. The V gene lost 3 bases and the J gene lost 6 bases, with 24 bases spanning the gap. Germline lookup yields CDR1 MNHEY and CDR2 SVGAGI.

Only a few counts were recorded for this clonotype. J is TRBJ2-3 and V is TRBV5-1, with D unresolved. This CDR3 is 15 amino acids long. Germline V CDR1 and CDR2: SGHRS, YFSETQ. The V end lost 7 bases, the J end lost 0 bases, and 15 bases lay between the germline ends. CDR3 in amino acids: CASGRFYPSTDTQYF. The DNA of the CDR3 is TGCGCCAGCGGACGGTTCTATCCTAGCACAGATACGCAGTATTTT.

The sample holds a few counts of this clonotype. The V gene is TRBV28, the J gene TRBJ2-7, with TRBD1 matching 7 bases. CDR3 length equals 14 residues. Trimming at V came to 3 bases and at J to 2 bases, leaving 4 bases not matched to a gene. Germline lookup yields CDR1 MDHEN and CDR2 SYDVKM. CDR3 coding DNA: TGTGCCAGCAGTTTTGCGACAGGGACCTACGAGCAGTACTTC. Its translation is CASSFATGTYEQYF.

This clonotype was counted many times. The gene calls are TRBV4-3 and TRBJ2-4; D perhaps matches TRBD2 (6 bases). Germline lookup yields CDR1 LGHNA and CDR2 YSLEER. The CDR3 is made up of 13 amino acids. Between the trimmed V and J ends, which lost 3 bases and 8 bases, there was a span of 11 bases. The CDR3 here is CASSQGQRDIQYF. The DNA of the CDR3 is TGCGCCAGCAGCCAGGGCCAGCGGGACATTCAGTACTTC.

The CDR3 sequence: CASSLVAGAPDTQYF. As DNA, the CDR3 is TGTGCCAGCAGCTTAGTAGCGGGGGCCCCAGATACGCAGTATTTT. This chain connects TRBV7-2 to TRBJ2-3; the match to TRBD2 covers 9 bases. Unmatched junction bases numbered 3, after V lost 1 base and J lost 4 bases. Germline assignment: CDR1 SGHTA and CDR2 FQGNSA. The CDR3 length is 15 residues.